Following are 14 T cell receptor beta chains from one sample sequenced in a study of T cells in Graves' hyperthyroidism and ophthalmopathy. RNA transcripts served as the template for amplifying TCR beta CDR3 regions. HTBI primers were the set used in a first-round RT-PCR of the TCR CDR3. TCRdb re-derived calls from the multiplex PCR reads in MiXCR, one entry per CDR3 protein. The repertoire holds about 740,000 distinct CDR3 sequences, with 14% as singletons. The sequencing sample was made of blood. All receptors come from a woman aged 18-30 years with Graves' hyperthyroidism.

The chain joins TRBV7-9 to TRBJ2-7; 7 bases map to TRBD1. V gave up 1 base and J gave up 2 bases; unmatched junction bases: 5. The CDR3 extends over 15 amino acids. CDR1 and CDR2 from the germline V gene are SEHNR and FQNEAQ (reference sequence). The CDR3 loop is CASSLEGAGTYEQYF. CDR3 DNA: TGTGCCAGCAGCTTAGAGGGGGCAGGTACCTACGAGCAGTACTTC.

This clonotype was seen a handful of times. Germline is not matched at one junction end, which may reflect a read error. The rearrangement joins TRBV18 to TRBJ1-1; the D is unclear. Germline V gene lookup returns CDR1 KGHSH and CDR2 LQKENI. This CDR3 is 15 amino acids long. CDR3 DNA: TGTGCCAGCTCACCTGATGGCACTTTGAACACTGAAGCTTCCTTT. Protein: CASSPDGTLNTEASF. Drawing the rest from reference TRBV18 and TRBJ1-1, the complete variable domain is NAGVMQNPRHLVRRRGQEARLRCSPMKGHSHVYWYRQLPEEGLKFMVYLQKENIIDESGMPKERFSAEFPKEGPSILRIQQVVRGDSAAYFCASSPDGTLNTEASFGQGTRLTVV.

In this sample, this clonotype turned up a few times. J is TRBJ2-7 and V is TRBV11-2; tentatively, D is TRBD1 or TRBD2 (5 bases each). The CDR3 totals 15 residues. The germline CDR1 and CDR2 sequences are SGHAT and FQNNGV. Trimming left V 3 bases short and J 0 bases short, with 12 bases between. CDR3 sequence reads: CASSFQSGHSYEQYF. The CDR3 nucleotides are TGTGCCAGCAGCTTCCAGAGCGGACACTCCTACGAGCAGTACTTC.

In its sample, this clonotype was seen many times. The chain has TRBV6-5 and TRBJ2-5; the D gene is possibly TRBD1 (5 bases). CDR3 size: 15 residues. Germline CDR1 and CDR2: MNHEY and SVGAGI. Trimming pared 2 bases from V and 3 bases from J, leaving 13 bases between. CDR3 sequence: CASSYTNRPKETQYF. Written as DNA, the CDR3 is TGTGCCAGCAGTTACACAAACAGGCCCAAAGAGACCCAGTACTTC.

This CDR3 reads CASSSLGSNQPQHF. The CDR3 coding sequence is TGTGCCAGCAGTTCCTTAGGGAGCAATCAGCCCCAGCATTTT. V is TRBV27 and J is TRBJ1-5, with unresolved D. The germline V and J ends were trimmed by 4 bases and 1 base, with 8 bases remaining between them. The germline CDR1 and CDR2 sequences are MNHEY and SMNVEV (reference sequence). The CDR3 covers 14 residues.

The V and J genes are TRBV5-8 and TRBJ2-3; D unclear. Germline V lookup: CDR1 SGHTS, CDR2 YDEGEE. The CDR3 has 16 residues. Trimming took 2 bases from V and 2 from J, leaving 15 bases between them. The CDR3 here is CASSFRLLRDTDTQYF. The CDR3 DNA reads as TGTGCCAGCAGCTTTCGACTCCTTCGAGACACAGATACGCAGTATTTT.

In its sample, this clonotype was seen many times. V is TRBV20-1 and J is TRBJ2-7, with 7 bases identical to TRBD2. J lost 0 bases, V lost 0 bases, and 5 bases had no gene match. Germline assignment: CDR1 DFQATT and CDR2 SNEGSKA (reference sequence). The CDR3 length is 15 residues. The CDR3 loop is CSARDRWEGSYEQYF. The CDR3 DNA sequence: TGCAGTGCTAGAGATCGGTGGGAGGGCTCCTACGAGCAGTACTTC.

The chain carries TRBV25-1 and TRBJ1-2; 10 bases align to TRBD1. V dropped 7 bases and J dropped 6; count of bases not matched to a gene: 5. This CDR3 has 13 amino acids. Germline V gene data show CDR1 as MGHDK and CDR2 as SYGVNS. DNA for the CDR3: TGTGCCAGCACCTTGGGGACAGGGGATGGCTACACCTTC. Residues: CASTLGTGDGYTF.

This clonotype showed up just a few times. The J gene is TRBJ2-1, the V gene TRBV10-2; 11 bases are a match to TRBD2. Germline V lookup: CDR1 WSHSY, CDR2 SAAADI. CDR3 size: 20 residues. Germline trimming cut 9 bases from V and 8 bases from J; bases unmatched to any gene: 27. CDR3 nucleotide sequence: TGCGCCAGTTCTTTACTAGCGGGAGTTCCCATGAGCGGGAGTTCCCATGAGCAGTTCTTC. It encodes CASSLLAGVPMSGSSHEQFF.

This clonotype was seen a few times. The chain carries TRBV7-3 and TRBJ2-2; perhaps TRBD1 as D (6 bases). Germline CDR1 SGHTA, CDR2 FQGTGA. The CDR3 totals 14 residues. Trimming took off 5 bases at V and 3 bases at J, with 10 bases between the two ends. The CDR3 reads CASSQQGYTGELFF. As DNA, the CDR3 is TGTGCCAGCAGCCAACAGGGTTACACCGGGGAGCTGTTTTTT.

This rearrangement joins TRBV5-6 to TRBJ2-7; no firm D call. The CDR3 has 14 residues. V lost 3 bases, J lost 3 bases, and 13 bases lay in between. Looked up from germline, CDR1 is SGHDT and CDR2 is YYEEEE. This CDR3 reads CASSWWSGHYEQYF. CDR3 sequence (DNA): TGTGCCAGCAGCTGGTGGTCAGGCCACTACGAGCAGTACTTC.

This clonotype turned up a few times. This chain links TRBV19 with TRBJ2-7, with a possible D match to TRBD1 (5 bases). Trimming cost V 10 bases and J 0 bases, with 13 bases left between them. CDR1 is LNHDA and CDR2 is SQIVND in the germline V gene (reference sequence). This CDR3 spans 13 amino acids. CDR3 sequence (DNA): TGTGCCACCGCACAGGCCGGCTCCTACGAGCAGTACTTC. It encodes CATAQAGSYEQYF.

This clonotype was recorded at least ten times. The CDR3 DNA sequence: TGCAGTGCTCTGGGACTAGCCAAAAACATTCAGTACTTC. Its translation is CSALGLAKNIQYF. This chain joins TRBV20-1 and TRBJ2-4; TRBD2 is a possible D gene (6 bases). This CDR3 contains 13 residues. In germline, CDR1 is DFQATT, CDR2 SNEGSKA (reference sequence). Trimming shortened V by 5 bases and J by 0 bases, and 8 bases separated the two germline ends.

Ten or more counts support this clonotype. The chain combines TRBV6-5 with TRBJ1-1, with D possibly TRBD1 on 6 matching bases. This CDR3 comprises 14 residues. Germline CDR1 is MNHEY and CDR2 is SVGAGI. The ends were cut back, 4 bases at V and 0 bases at J, with 9 bases in the middle. The CDR3 DNA reads as TGTGCCAGCAGTTTGGACAGCATGAACACTGAAGCTTTCTTT. Protein sequence: CASSLDSMNTEAFF.